The TCR beta chain described here comes from a study of CD8 T cells in Susac syndrome. CDR3 length equals 13 residues. Germline V gene data show CDR1 as LNHDA and CDR2 as SQIVND (reference sequence). V trimming: 6 bases; J trimming: 3 bases; junction bases outside the gene matches: 0. Reverse transcription of roughly 0.5 to 1 ug RNA used random hexamers. In TCRdb, the immunoSEQ multiplex PCR reads were re-called with MiXCR into one record per CDR3 protein. The repertoire holds 77,000 or so distinct CDR3 sequences, with 90% to 95% as singletons. What was sequenced was CD4+ T cells from PBMCs. This receptor was taken from a human donor with Susac syndrome. The chain links TRBV19 to TRBJ2-3, with 10 bases aligning to TRBD2. The CDR3, as DNA: TGTGCCAGTAGACTAGCGGGGACAGATACGCAGTATTTT. It yields the protein CASRLAGTDTQYF.